A selection of T cell receptor beta chains follows, all from one sample in a study of control samples from healthy donors and cancer patients. The assay was immunoSEQ multiplex PCR, and TCRdb's table has in-frame clones only and misses some. The profile shows more than 100,000 clones, roughly nine tenths of them singletons. The sample consisted of blood. The receptors derive from a young woman in good health. Both conserved end residues are part of each CDR3. D genes are given only for firm matches. Size tells how often a clone was seen (once, few, many) or the class of an expanded clone, and some rows leave it out.

d_gene	len	v_gene	abundance	j_gene	CDR3aa	CDR3nt
TRBD1	14	TRBV6-2/TRBV6-3	few	TRBJ1-5	CASSYRDSYQPQHF	TGTGCCAGCAGTTACCGGGACAGTTATCAGCCCCAGCATTTT
NA	14	TRBV28	NA	TRBJ2-7	CASSITAGKREQYF	TGTGCCAGCAGCATCACCGCAGGGAAAAGAGAGCAGTACTTC
NA	16	TRBV2	NA	TRBJ1-4	CASSEFRGDAYEKLFF	TGTGCCAGCAGTGAATTTAGGGGGGACGCCTATGAAAAACTGTTTTTT
NA	15	TRBV28	NA	TRBJ2-7	CASSASDISSYEQYF	TGTGCCAGCAGCGCATCGGACATCAGCTCCTACGAGCAGTACTTC
TRBD2	11	TRBV20-1	NA	TRBJ2-5	CSAETSGAIYF	TGCAGTGCCGAGACTAGCGGGGCGATCTACTTC
NA	13	TRBV4-3	NA	TRBJ1-1	CASSQEHGTEAFF	TGCGCCAGCAGCCAAGAACACGGCACTGAAGCTTTCTTT
NA	13	TRBV5-4	NA	TRBJ2-3	CASSRGSTDTQYF	TGTGCCAGCAGTAGGGGTAGCACAGATACGCAGTATTTT
NA	14	TRBV5-1	NA	TRBJ1-4	CASSPAGANEKLFF	TGCGCCAGCAGCCCCGCCGGGGCAAATGAAAAACTGTTTTTT
NA	14	TRBV28	NA	TRBJ1-2	CASSFMGPLYGYTF	TGTGCCAGCAGTTTTATGGGGCCTCTCTATGGCTACACCTTC
TRBD2	18	TRBV7-2	NA	TRBJ2-3	CASSLTSGGAISTDTQYF	TGTGCCAGCAGCTTGACTAGCGGGGGGGCTATTAGCACAGATACGCAGTATTTT
TRBD1	14	TRBV29-1	NA	TRBJ2-7	CSVGSGQRSYEQYF	TGCAGCGTTGGCTCGGGACAGCGCTCCTACGAGCAGTACTTC
NA	14	TRBV5-1	NA	TRBJ1-3	CASSLGGLGNTIYF	TGCGCCAGCAGCTTAGGGGGACTCGGAAACACCATATATTTT
NA	12	TRBV12-3/TRBV12-4	NA	TRBJ1-2	CASSSREEGYTF	TGTGCCAGCTCTTCAAGGGAAGAAGGCTACACCTTC
NA	15	TRBV28	NA	TRBJ2-5	CASSLWEGNQETQYF	TGTGCCAGCAGTTTATGGGAGGGAAACCAAGAGACCCAGTACTTC
TRBD1	14	TRBV2	NA	TRBJ1-4	CASGYRGANEKLFF	TGTGCCAGCGGCTACAGGGGGGCTAATGAAAAACTGTTTTTT
NA	14	TRBV5-8	NA	TRBJ1-4	CASSRYATNEKLFF	TGTGCCAGCAGCCGATATGCAACTAATGAAAAACTGTTTTTT
TRBD2	16	TRBV9	NA	TRBJ2-5	CASSSASGGNQETQYF	TGTGCCAGCAGCTCCGCTAGCGGGGGGAACCAAGAGACCCAGTACTTC
NA	13	TRBV3-1/TRBV3-2	NA	TRBJ1-1	CASSRRVDTEAFF	TGTGCCAGCAGCCGAAGGGTGGACACTGAAGCTTTCTTT
NA	14	TRBV28	NA	TRBJ2-7	CASSSPTRIYEQYF	TGTGCCAGCAGTTCACCCACAAGGATCTACGAGCAGTACTTC
NA	13	TRBV27	NA	TRBJ2-1	CASSPQNYNEQFF	TGTGCCAGCAGTCCCCAAAACTACAATGAGCAGTTCTTC
NA	14	TRBV27	NA	TRBJ1-6	CASRTGPVNSPLHF	TGTGCCAGCAGAACTGGACCGGTGAATTCACCCCTCCACTTT
TRBD2	14	TRBV7-2	NA	TRBJ2-7	CASSLLAGEYAQYF	TGTGCCAGCAGCTTACTAGCGGGAGAGTACGCGCAGTACTTC
TRBD1	14	TRBV28	NA	TRBJ1-2	CASSRSGGIYGYTF	TGTGCCAGCAGTCGCTCAGGGGGCATCTATGGCTACACCTTC
NA	17	TRBV6-1	NA	TRBJ1-2	CASSEEPGGQGFYGYTF	TGTGCCAGCAGTGAAGAGCCCGGAGGTCAGGGGTTCTATGGCTACACCTTC
NA	15	TRBV6-2/TRBV6-3	NA	TRBJ1-2	CASSYQGGQSYGYTF	TGTGCCAGCAGTTACCAGGGCGGACAGTCCTATGGCTACACCTTC
NA	11	TRBV10-2	NA	TRBJ1-1	CASGVGSEAFF	TGCGCCAGCGGGGTGGGCTCTGAAGCTTTCTTT
NA	13	TRBV29-1	once	TRBJ2-7	CSVEDGGLYEQYF	TGCAGCGTTGAAGATGGGGGTCTCTACGAGCAGTACTTC
NA	12	TRBV11-2	NA	TRBJ2-1	CASSLAGDEQFF	TGTGCCAGCAGCTTAGCAGGGGATGAGCAGTTCTTC
NA	16	TRBV7-8	NA	TRBJ2-7	CASSPTRGVGGYEQYF	TGTGCCAGCAGTCCCACGAGAGGGGTGGGTGGATACGAGCAGTACTTC
NA	13	TRBV6-2/TRBV6-3	NA	TRBJ2-1	CASRPSWGDEQFF	TGTGCCAGCAGACCTAGCTGGGGGGATGAGCAGTTCTTC
TRBD2	15	TRBV2	NA	TRBJ2-1	CASSGGGPRYNEQFF	TGTGCCAGCAGCGGCGGGGGGCCCCGCTACAATGAGCAGTTCTTC
TRBD1	14	TRBV27	NA	TRBJ1-1	CASRANRGVREAFF	TGTGCCAGCAGGGCCAACAGGGGCGTGCGTGAAGCTTTCTTT
TRBD1	20	TRBV12-5	NA	TRBJ2-3	CASAFGTALRVIPSTDTQYF	TGTGCTAGTGCCTTCGGGACAGCGCTCCGGGTGATACCTAGCACAGATACGCAGTATTTT
NA	13	TRBV4-3	NA	TRBJ2-5	CASSQDIAETQYF	TGCGCCAGCAGCCAAGATATAGCGGAGACCCAGTACTTC
NA	12	TRBV5-6	once	TRBJ1-2	CASSLVFYGYTF	TGTGCCAGCAGCTTGGTGTTCTATGGCTACACCTTC
NA	15	TRBV2	NA	TRBJ1-6	CASSEEGVSDSPLHF	TGTGCCAGCAGTGAAGAAGGGGTTTCGGATTCACCCCTCCACTTT
TRBD1	20	TRBV4-3	NA	TRBJ1-5	CASSQGPAGSQGAKDQPQHF	TGCGCCAGCAGCCAAGGACCCGCCGGGAGCCAGGGGGCAAAGGATCAGCCCCAGCATTTT
NA	14	TRBV24-1	NA	TRBJ2-3	CATSDVGSTDTQYF	TGTGCCACCAGTGATGTGGGTAGCACAGATACGCAGTATTTT
NA	13	TRBV3-1/TRBV3-2	NA	TRBJ2-5	CANDNRDGETQYF	TGTGCCAACGACAACAGGGACGGCGAGACCCAGTACTTC
TRBD1	14	TRBV6-4	NA	TRBJ1-2	CASSDSNRGSGYTF	TGTGCCAGCAGTGACTCGAACAGGGGGTCCGGCTACACCTTC
NA	13	TRBV2	NA	TRBJ2-6	CASSNSGANVLTF	TGTGCCAGCAGCAACTCTGGGGCCAACGTCCTGACTTTC
TRBD1	21	TRBV28	once	TRBJ1-4	CASSSILYDRGPGVINEKLFF	TGTGCCAGCAGTTCTATCCTATATGACAGGGGCCCAGGGGTTATTAATGAAAAACTGTTTTTT
NA	12	TRBV5-8	NA	TRBJ2-5	CASSLGRATQYF	TGTGCCAGCAGCTTGGGGAGGGCGACCCAGTACTTC
TRBD1	14	TRBV5-1	NA	TRBJ1-2	CASAERQGPYGYTF	TGCGCCAGCGCAGAGAGACAGGGACCTTATGGCTACACCTTC
NA	12	TRBV19	NA	TRBJ1-1	CASSFGGGEAFF	TGTGCCAGTAGTTTTGGAGGGGGAGAAGCTTTCTTT
TRBD2	16	TRBV5-1	NA	TRBJ2-3	CASSLPSGGFADTQYF	TGCGCCAGCAGCTTGCCCAGCGGGGGGTTCGCAGATACGCAGTATTTT
NA	12	TRBV10-3	NA	TRBJ2-7	CAIMGGSYEQYF	TGTGCCATCATGGGGGGATCCTACGAGCAGTACTTC
NA	15	TRBV7-2	NA	TRBJ2-1	CASSLEGRSYNEQFF	TGTGCCAGCAGCTTAGAAGGTCGGTCCTACAATGAGCAGTTCTTC
NA	15	TRBV2	NA	TRBJ1-3	CASRGRQNSGNTIYF	TGTGCCAGCAGGGGACGACAGAACTCTGGAAACACCATATATTTT
TRBD2	14	TRBV10-1	few	TRBJ2-5	CASNRGDLGETQYF	TGCGCCAGCAACCGGGGGGACCTGGGAGAGACCCAGTACTTC
TRBD2	16	TRBV11-1	NA	TRBJ2-5	CASSFRLAGVQETQYF	TGTGCCAGCAGCTTCAGACTAGCGGGGGTACAAGAGACCCAGTACTTC
NA	11	TRBV6-5	NA	TRBJ2-2	CATVYTGELFF	TGTGCCACCGTTTACACCGGGGAGCTGTTTTTT
NA	14	TRBV5-1	NA	TRBJ1-2	CASSTRTDSYGYTF	TGCGCCAGCAGCACCCGGACAGATTCCTATGGCTACACCTTC
TRBD2	18	TRBV14	NA	TRBJ2-3	CASSQDPLTSGVSDTQYF	TGTGCCAGCAGCCAAGATCCCCTAACTAGCGGAGTTTCAGATACGCAGTATTTT
NA	14	TRBV28	NA	TRBJ2-5	CASSSAGGLKTQYF	TGTGCCAGCAGTTCCGCCGGAGGGTTGAAGACCCAGTACTTC